This TCR beta chain was profiled in a study of T cell responses to AZD1222 COVID-19 vaccine (dated by TCRdb to the early 2020s). Regarding the complete study: TCR sequencing was performed for 230 to 250 trial participants, of whom around 210 were given two doses of AZD1222 and roughly 25 were given two doses of MenACWY control vaccine. Enrollment into the trials was organized by age into subgroups of 18-55, 56-69 and 70-plus years, and those subgroups contained approximately 150, 30 and 60 TCR-sequenced participants, respectively. Summary of the overall study and its limitations: The 56-69-year group was small, and its depth increase did not reach significance, likely because of low power. Epitopes outside the regions mutated in the B.1.351 and B.1.1.7 variants were reportedly recognized by nearly half of the unique spike-specific TCRs. Conclusions about previously exposed vaccinees are limited, since just six or seven AZD1222 recipients were seropositive for SARS-CoV-2 at baseline. Most participants were white British and females outnumbered males, and the authors suggested that clonal diversity may have been underestimated. Vaccine-associated CD4 TCRs spanned the whole spike protein, with dominant responses in regions 160-218 and 743-854. Because no samples from the day 14 peak response were available, repertoires could be characterized only after the peak T cell response. After two AZD1222 doses, both the breadth and the depth of spike-specific TCRs were significantly higher than at day 0 and than in MenACWY recipients.

As regards this clone: The clone's antigen remains unknown. Base qualities are not recorded, but no much larger clone differs from it by a single base.

This specimen's time point label, interpreted: about 28 days (+/-7) after the second vaccine dose. AZD1222 recipients whose second dose came at about 4 weeks and those whose second dose came at about 12 weeks were combined into one group, since spike-specific TCR depth and breadth did not differ between the two schedules. The vaccinee samples were drawn from two UK trials, COV001 and COV002, one of which was a single-blind randomized controlled phase 2/3 trial testing AZD1222 (ChAdOx1 nCoV-19) in healthy adults. For TCRbeta chain sequencing, PBMC samples were collected from trial participants at day 0 and at day 28 after the second dose. The CDR3 regions of human TCRbeta chains were analyzed by immunosequencing. On the authors' methods: TCRs in the repertoires were matched against a reference library of SARS-CoV-2-specific TCRs that had been generated with the MIRA antigen-specificity platform. Breadth meant the fraction of unique TCRs that were SARS-CoV-2-associated, whereas depth meant the fraction of total T cells that were SARS-CoV-2-associated. Using the MIRA data, every spike-specific TCR was mapped to the spike region that the TCR reacted to and assigned to either a CD4 or a CD8 class. Log10-transformed breadth and depth values were compared by one-way ANOVA with Sidak's multiple comparisons tests. This immuneACCESS table, as held by TCRdb, lists in-frame sequences with V and J called but not all clones. Of the missing ones, under half trace to an unresolved V gene in checked studies; the others have no known cause. V and J calls and clone size follow that table, whereas D and trimming were derived from the DNA. Counted in this sample were around 46,000 clones; about nine tenths of them appeared once. The ten top clones hold about 5% of the sample.

From its cysteine to its phenylalanine, the CDR3 spans 14 amino acids. The sequence is cut down to CDR3 DNA, 42 bases in frame from base 1. V is shortened by 4 bases, J by 0 bases, and the region joining them spans 7 bases. Per the germline V gene, SNHLY is the CDR1 and FYNNEI is the CDR2. Sequencing was performed on peripheral blood, taken 28 days after the second AZD1222 dose. The chain couples TRBV2 to TRBJ1-3; the D gene is possibly TRBD1, with 5 bases matching. This receptor was taken from an adult who received the AZD1222 COVID-19 vaccine. The CDR3 sequence is CASSVDSSGNTIYF. The DNA sequence reads TGTGCCAGCAGTGTAGACAGCTCTGGAAACACCATATATTTT.